This T cell receptor (beta chain) was recorded in a study of cytomegalovirus exposure and HLA in healthy donors. The PCR made use of 60 Vbeta and 13 Jbeta primers. Generated by immunoSEQ multiplex PCR, the TCRdb table keeps only in-frame clones and is missing some. The profile shows around 190,000 clones, roughly 9.5% of them singletons. Germline assignment: CDR1 SNHLY and CDR2 FYNNEI. The CDR3 is 14 residues long. V was clipped by 9 bases and J by 0 bases, with 15 bases between them. The receptor's source is a woman under 40 in good health and CMV-seropositive. The rearrangement links TRBV2 to TRBJ2-7, with D perhaps TRBD2 (7 bases). The sample comprised PBMCs. CDR3 DNA sequence: TGTGCCAGTCTGGGGGGGCCTACCTCCTACGAGCAGTACTTC. Translated: CASLGGPTSYEQYF.